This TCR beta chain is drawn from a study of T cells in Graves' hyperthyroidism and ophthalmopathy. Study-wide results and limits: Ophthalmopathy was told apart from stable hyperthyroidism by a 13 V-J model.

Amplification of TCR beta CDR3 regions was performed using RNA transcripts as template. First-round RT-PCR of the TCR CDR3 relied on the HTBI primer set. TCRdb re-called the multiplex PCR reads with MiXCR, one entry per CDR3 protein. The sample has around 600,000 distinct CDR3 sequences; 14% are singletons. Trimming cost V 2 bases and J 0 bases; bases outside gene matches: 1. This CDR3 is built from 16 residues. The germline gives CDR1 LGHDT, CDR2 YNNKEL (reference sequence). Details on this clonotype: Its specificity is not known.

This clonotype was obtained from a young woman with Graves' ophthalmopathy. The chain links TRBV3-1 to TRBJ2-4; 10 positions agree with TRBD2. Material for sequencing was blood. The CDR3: CASSQLAGVAKNIQYF. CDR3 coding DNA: TGTGCCAGCAGCCAACTAGCGGGAGTAGCCAAAAACATTCAGTACTTC.